A single sample is the source of the 16 T cell receptor beta chains below, sequenced in a study of a mutant IDH1 vaccine in newly diagnosed glioma. Using immunoSEQ multiplex PCR, the repertoire was profiled, and TCRdb retains in-frame clones only, with some absent. The sample carries approximately 50,000 clones, approximately 78% recorded once. No cognate antigen is known for these TCRs. This sample's time point: week 5, during vaccination. Doses comprised 300 ug of mutant IDH1 20-mer peptide each, plus topical imiquimod. Here the sequenced sample was PBMCs, taken from a glioma patient whose treatment included an IDH1 peptide vaccine. These receptors originate from a man aged 45 to 65 with glioma.

The J gene is TRBJ2-6, the V gene TRBV5-6; no reliable D call. The CDR3 is 16 amino acids. CDR1 is SGHDT, CDR2 YYEEEE, per germline. Trimming took off 0 bases at V and 3 bases at J, with 10 bases between the two ends. The CDR3 loop is CASSLGSSFGANVLTF. The DNA of the CDR3 is TGTGCCAGCAGCTTGGGGTCGTCGTTTGGGGCCAACGTCCTGACTTTC.

V is TRBV13 and J is TRBJ1-1; TRBD1 aligns across 7 bases. Germline CDR1 and CDR2: PRHDT and FYEKMQ (reference sequence). CDR3 length: 14 residues. The V and J ends lost 4 bases and 12 bases, in that order; junction bases with no gene match: 14. The DNA of the CDR3 is TGTGCCAGCAGCTCCCAGGGGCAGGGGGTTTCTACTTTCTTT. Residues: CASSSQGQGVSTFF.

V gene TRBV7-2 combines with J gene TRBJ1-6, with TRBD1 as a possible D gene (6 bases). This CDR3 is built from 13 residues. Deletions cut 5 bases from V and 9 bases from J, with 11 bases between. Germline lookup yields CDR1 SGHTA and CDR2 FQGNSA. CDR3 in amino acids: CASSPTGFSPLHF. Here the CDR3 DNA reads TGTGCCAGCAGCCCGACAGGTTTTTCACCCCTCCACTTT.

The J gene is TRBJ2-7, the V gene TRBV5-1, with D perhaps matching TRBD1 (6 bases). V was pared by 0 bases and J by 6 bases, with 13 bases between. This CDR3 is built from 14 residues. The germline V gene has CDR1 SGHRS and CDR2 YFSETQ. The CDR3 bases are TGCGCCAGCAGCTTGGACAGGGACCCCCTCGAGCAGTACTTC. As protein: CASSLDRDPLEQYF.

The rearrangement joins TRBV5-5 to TRBJ2-1; possibly TRBD1 for D (6 bases). The germline CDR1 and CDR2 sequences are SGHKS and YYEKEE (reference sequence). Between the trimmed V and J ends, which lost 1 base and 5 bases, there was a span of 19 bases. The CDR3 runs 17 residues. CDR3 DNA sequence: TGTGCCAGCAGCTTGAATCCGACAGGTTTCGATCACAATGAGCAGTTCTTC. This codes for CASSLNPTGFDHNEQFF.

The rearrangement joins TRBV6-1 to TRBJ1-5; D gene unclear. This CDR3 region has 13 residues. Trimming took off 10 bases at V and 2 bases at J, with 12 bases between the two ends. Germline CDR1 reads MNHNS; CDR2 reads SASEGT. The CDR3 reads CATLLSGNQPQHF. As DNA, the CDR3 is TGTGCCACCCTTCTCAGTGGCAATCAGCCCCAGCATTTT.

This clone appeared a single time. The chain has TRBV27 and TRBJ2-1; tentative D call: TRBD1 (7 bases). From germline, CDR1 is MNHEY and CDR2 SMNVEV (reference sequence). The CDR3 spans 18 residues. Deletions cut 4 bases from V and 6 bases from J, with 25 bases between. The CDR3 bases are TGTGCCAGCAGTTCCGGAGGGTTGGGACAGCCGGCCGTCAATGAGCAGTTCTTC. Residues: CASSSGGLGQPAVNEQFF.

The V and J genes are TRBV9 and TRBJ2-7; perhaps TRBD2 as D (6 bases). V gave up 4 bases and J gave up 4 bases, with 15 bases separating them. This CDR3 contains 14 residues. CDR1 SGDLS and CDR2 YYNGEE come from the germline V gene. Written as DNA, the CDR3 is TGTGCCAGCAGCCCCCGCCAGGGAGGTTACGAGCAGTACTTC. It is translated as CASSPRQGGYEQYF.

This clone was seen once. V usage is TRBV7-8 and J usage is TRBJ1-4; a weak D match, TRBD1 (6 bases). V was trimmed by 5 bases and J by 5 bases, leaving 15 bases between them. This CDR3 contains 15 residues. The germline V gene has CDR1 SGHVS and CDR2 FQNEAQ. CDR3 region: CASSPPGAGNEKLFF. DNA of the CDR3: TGTGCCAGCAGCCCGCCGGGGGCAGGCAATGAAAAACTGTTTTTT.

V gene TRBV28 combines with J gene TRBJ2-7, with D maybe TRBD1 (5 bases). Between the trimmed V and J ends, which lost 6 bases and 3 bases, there was a span of 12 bases. The CDR3 is 13 residues long. The germline V gene has CDR1 MDHEN and CDR2 SYDVKM. The CDR3: CASRLGASYEQYF. The CDR3 nucleotides read TGTGCCAGCAGACTTGGGGCAAGCTACGAGCAGTACTTC.

V gene TRBV4-1 combines with J gene TRBJ2-5; either TRBD1 or TRBD2 may supply D (6 bases each). The last part of the DNA fits TRBJ2-7 better; the J call may be wrong. The CDR3 totals 15 residues. Germline CDR1 MGHRA, CDR2 YSYEKL. The CDR3 region is CASSQGGADSYEQYF. The DNA of the CDR3 is TGCGCCAGCAGCCAAGGGGGGGCGGACTCCTACGAGCAGTACTTC.

V gene TRBV13 combines with J gene TRBJ1-4; D might be TRBD1 (5 bases). V shed 5 bases and J shed 5 bases, with 12 bases lying between them. This CDR3 contains 14 residues. Looked up from germline, CDR1 is PRHDT and CDR2 is FYEKMQ (reference sequence). In DNA form, the CDR3 reads TGTGCCAGCAGCCTGGGACCCAGAAATGAAAAACTGTTTTTT. Amino acid sequence: CASSLGPRNEKLFF.

V is TRBV29-1 and J is TRBJ1-5; tentative D call: TRBD1 (5 bases). Looked up from germline, CDR1 is SQVTM and CDR2 is ANQGSEA. The CDR3 runs 13 residues. With 6 bases removed from V and 3 bases from J, the gap between germline ends came to 12 bases. The CDR3, as DNA: TGCAGCGTCGGGACGGAAGCCAATCAGCCCCAGCATTTT. This sequence encodes CSVGTEANQPQHF.

This sequence joins TRBV6-1 and TRBJ2-7; a weak D match, TRBD2 (6 bases). This CDR3 is built from 12 residues. The germline V gene encodes CDR1 MNHNS and CDR2 SASEGT. V shed 6 bases and J shed 5 bases, with 11 bases lying between them. The CDR3 region has the DNA TGTGCCAGCAGCGGAGGGCACCACGAGCAGTACTTC. Encoded protein: CASSGGHHEQYF.

This chain joins TRBV5-1 and TRBJ2-7; a weak D match, TRBD1 (6 bases). This CDR3 has 16 amino acids. Trimming left V 4 bases short and J 4 bases short, with 21 bases between. Germline loops: CDR1 SGHRS, CDR2 YFSETQ. CDR3 coding DNA: TGCGCCAGCAGCCCAGGGGCCCCGACATCCAGGTACGAGCAGTACTTC. It translates to CASSPGAPTSRYEQYF.

The chain is built from TRBV19 and TRBJ1-1; 7 positions match TRBD1. There are 15 residues in the CDR3. Germline trimming cut 0 bases from V and 1 base from J; bases unmatched to any gene: 2. CDR1 LNHDA and CDR2 SQIVND come from the germline V gene (reference sequence). In DNA, the CDR3 is TGTGCCAGTAGTATAGAAGGGACAGCGAACACTGAAGCTTTCTTT. It encodes CASSIEGTANTEAFF. Drawing the rest from reference TRBV19 and TRBJ1-1, the complete variable domain is DGGITQSPKYLFRKEGQNVTLSCEQNLNHDAMYWYRQDPGQGLRLIYYSQIVNDFQKGDIAEGYSVSREKKESFPLTVTSAQKNPTAFYLCASSIEGTANTEAFFGQGTRLTVV.